These 25 T cell receptor beta chains share one sample of origin, sequenced in a study of T-cell reconstitution after alpha-beta-depleted transplantation in children. Researchers prepared the TCRbeta library using unique molecular identifiers, the study reports. Each CDR3 protein gets one entry after TCRdb re-called the PCR reads with MiXCR. This table has around 450,000 distinct CDR3 sequences, 8% to 11% appearing once. This specimen was PBMCs, taken before TCRalphabeta/CD19-depleted stem cell transplant. These TCRs come from a child aged 2-15 years with inherited bone marrow failure, due to receive a stem cell transplant.

At least ten counts were recorded for this clonotype. The chain employs TRBV9 and TRBJ2-1; TRBD1 matches 11 bases. V lost 0 bases to trimming and J lost 7 bases; unmatched junction nucleotides: 3. This CDR3 is built from 15 residues. Germline V gene data show CDR1 as SGDLS and CDR2 as YYNGEE. The CDR3, as DNA: TGTGCCAGCAGCGTAGAGGGACAGGGGGTTAATGAGCAGTTCTTC. Translating gives CASSVEGQGVNEQFF.

This clonotype has a count of ten or more. V is TRBV7-9 and J is TRBJ2-6; no reliable D call. Germline V gene sequence: CDR1 SEHNR, CDR2 FQNEAQ (reference sequence). The V gene lost 2 bases and the J gene lost 0 bases, with 5 bases spanning the gap. The CDR3 spans 15 residues. CDR3 sequence: CASSLPFSGANVLTF. The CDR3 DNA reads as TGTGCCAGCAGCTTACCCTTCTCTGGGGCCAACGTCCTGACTTTC.

This clonotype came up many times. The V and J genes are TRBV5-1 and TRBJ2-7, with 8 bases matching TRBD2. Germline lookup yields CDR1 SGHRS and CDR2 YFSETQ. V dropped 0 bases and J dropped 7; count of bases not matched to a gene: 6. This CDR3 spans 14 amino acids. This CDR3 is CASSLEGLGREQYF. For the CDR3, the DNA is TGCGCCAGCAGCTTGGAGGGACTAGGAAGGGAGCAGTACTTC. The entire variable domain, with the rest obtained from reference TRBV5-1 and TRBJ2-7, is as follows: KAGVTQTPRYLIKTRGQQVTLSCSPISGHRSVSWYQQTPGQGLQFLFEYFSETQRNKGNFPGRFSGRQFSNSRSEMNVSTLELGDSALYLCASSLEGLGREQYFGPGTRLTVT.

Ten or more counts support this clonotype. The rearrangement uses TRBV5-1 and TRBJ2-1; 7 nucleotides align to TRBD1. Trimming cost V 0 bases and J 7 bases; bases outside gene matches: 10. Germline CDR1 SGHRS, CDR2 YFSETQ. This CDR3 region has 16 residues. The CDR3: CASSLADRVILNEQFF. The CDR3 DNA reads as TGCGCCAGCAGCTTGGCCGACAGGGTAATTCTAAATGAGCAGTTCTTC.

This clonotype was seen repeatedly, ten times or more. The chain uses TRBV12-3 or TRBV12-4 and TRBJ2-5; maybe TRBD2 (6 bases). The CDR3 runs 13 residues. The V and J ends lost 5 bases and 3 bases respectively, with 10 bases between them. CDR3 region: CASSGWGEETQYF. As DNA, the CDR3 is TGTGCCAGCAGTGGTTGGGGGGAAGAGACCCAGTACTTC.

The chain is built from TRBV19 and TRBJ2-3; tentative D call: TRBD2 (5 bases). The CDR3 is 15 amino acids. V was cut by 6 bases and J by 4 bases, with 17 bases left in between. Germline values: CDR1 LNHDA, CDR2 SQIVND (reference sequence). Here the CDR3 reads CASSLRGFRPDTQYF. The CDR3 DNA follows: TGTGCCAGTAGCCTTCGGGGTTTTCGCCCAGATACGCAGTATTTT.

Note on this clonotype: A much more abundant neighbour one base away suggests this may be a read error. The rearrangement joins TRBV28 to TRBJ1-2, with a possible D match to TRBD1 (5 bases). This CDR3 has 14 residues. CDR1 MDHEN and CDR2 SYDVKM come from the germline V gene. The CDR3 coding sequence is TGTGCCAGCAGTTCCCCAGGGATTTTCTATCGCTACACCTTC. Protein sequence: CASSSPGIFYRYTF.

The chain couples TRBV7-2 to TRBJ2-1; TRBD1 agrees at 8 bases. V lost 4 bases to trimming and J lost 8 bases; unmatched junction nucleotides: 10. The length of the CDR3 is 15 residues. From germline, CDR1 is SGHTA and CDR2 FQGNSA. This CDR3 reads CASSSQGQGYYEQFF. The CDR3, as DNA: TGTGCCAGCAGCTCGCAAGGACAGGGTTATTATGAGCAGTTCTTC.

This clonotype was seen a few times. The chain has TRBV7-9 and TRBJ2-5, with D tentatively TRBD1 (5 bases). This CDR3 has 16 amino acids. Germline assignment: CDR1 SEHNR and CDR2 FQNEAQ (reference sequence). V lost 4 bases and J 1 base, leaving 16 bases between the germline ends. This chain's CDR3 is CASSSNGHQAQETQYF. The CDR3 DNA reads TGTGCCAGCAGCTCAAATGGACACCAGGCCCAAGAGACCCAGTACTTC.

This clonotype was seen at least ten times. The chain recombines TRBV29-1 with TRBJ2-1; 12 bases align to TRBD2. The J segment lost 3 bases and the V segment lost 5 bases, leaving 5 bases of the junction unmatched. CDR3 length: 15 residues. The germline V gene encodes CDR1 SQVTM and CDR2 ANQGSEA. CDR3 region: CSVTLAGGSYNEQFF. In DNA form, the CDR3 reads TGCAGCGTTACACTAGCGGGGGGAAGCTACAATGAGCAGTTCTTC.

This clonotype came up many times. The gene calls are TRBV29-1 and TRBJ2-7; 7 positions agree with TRBD1. The CDR3 is 15 amino acids. The J segment lost 0 bases and the V segment lost 6 bases, leaving 11 bases of the junction unmatched. Germline V gene lookup returns CDR1 SQVTM and CDR2 ANQGSEA. CDR3 nucleotide sequence: TGCAGCGTGACGCCGTGGGGGACAGCCTCCTACGAGCAGTACTTC. The encoded protein is CSVTPWGTASYEQYF.

In this sample, this clonotype turned up many times. The chain employs TRBV4-3 and TRBJ2-1, with TRBD2 matching 11 bases. The length of the CDR3 is 18 residues. Losses at the gene ends were 0 bases for V and 7 bases for J; bases not matched to a gene: 11. CDR1 and CDR2 from the germline V gene are LGHNA and YSLEER. The CDR3 loop is CASSQDPPLAGGLNEQFF. The CDR3 DNA is TGCGCCAGCAGCCAAGATCCCCCCCTAGCGGGAGGCCTGAATGAGCAGTTCTTC.

This clonotype was seen a few times. J is TRBJ2-3 and V is TRBV14; perhaps TRBD2 as D (5 bases). Trimming left V 4 bases short and J 2 bases short, with 10 bases between. CDR1 and CDR2 from the germline V gene are SGHDN and FVKESK. CDR3 length equals 14 residues. The CDR3 DNA follows: TGTGCCAGCAGCCTACTAGGAGTCACAGATACGCAGTATTTT. Translation gives CASSLLGVTDTQYF.

This clonotype was detected many times. The chain is built from TRBV18 and TRBJ2-7, with D perhaps matching TRBD2 (5 bases). The CDR3 length is 18 residues. Germline lookup yields CDR1 KGHSH and CDR2 LQKENI. V was shortened by 3 bases and J by 4 bases, with 25 bases between the two germline ends. The CDR3 here is CASSPGYRAQFGEYEQYF. CDR3 DNA sequence: TGTGCCAGCTCACCTGGTTATAGGGCGCAGTTTGGGGAGTACGAGCAGTACTTC.

This clonotype was detected ten times or more. This chain's CDR3 is CASSVLAGGSSYEQYF. The CDR3 DNA is TGTGCCAGCAGCGTCCTAGCGGGAGGGAGCTCCTACGAGCAGTACTTC. This chain links TRBV9 with TRBJ2-7; 12 positions agree with TRBD2. After removal of 2 bases from V and 0 bases from J, the junction contained 3 bases not matched to a gene. The CDR3 loop spans 16 amino acids. Germline CDR1 reads SGDLS; CDR2 reads YYNGEE.

This clonotype was seen only a few times. The chain joins TRBV6-5 to TRBJ1-2, with TRBD1 matching 7 bases. CDR3 length equals 14 residues. CDR1 is MNHEY and CDR2 is SVGAGI in the germline V gene. With V trimmed by 2 bases and J by 2 bases, 2 bases remained unmatched. The CDR3 protein is CASSYPTGNYGYTF. CDR3 DNA sequence: TGTGCCAGCAGTTACCCGACAGGGAACTATGGCTACACCTTC.

In this sample, this clonotype turned up many times. The gene calls are TRBV4-3 and TRBJ2-7, with 7 bases that match TRBD2. J was trimmed by 1 base and V by 6 bases; bases with no gene match: 12. This CDR3 has 16 residues. Germline CDR1 and CDR2: LGHNA and YSLEER. The CDR3 loop reads CASSLSIGRGSYEQYF. In nucleotides, the CDR3 is TGCGCCAGCAGTCTTTCAATCGGGCGGGGGTCCTACGAGCAGTACTTC.

The chain uses TRBV7-2 and TRBJ2-7; 8 bases agree with TRBD2. V trimming: 1 base; J trimming: 3 bases; junction bases outside the gene matches: 5. The CDR3 length is 15 residues. Germline values: CDR1 SGHTA, CDR2 FQGNSA. The chain's CDR3 is CASSLDSREVYEQYF. The CDR3 DNA reads as TGTGCCAGCAGCTTAGACTCGCGGGAGGTCTACGAGCAGTACTTC.

Many counts were recorded for this clonotype. This rearrangement joins TRBV7-2 to TRBJ2-7; D remains ambiguous. This CDR3 has 15 amino acids. V was shortened by 5 bases and J by 2 bases, with 16 bases between the two germline ends. The germline CDR1 and CDR2 sequences are SGHTA and FQGNSA. CDR3 DNA: TGTGCCAGCAGCCCAGCCCCTTACCCTACCTACGAGCAGTACTTC. This sequence encodes CASSPAPYPTYEQYF.

This clonotype came up many times. The rearrangement joins TRBV25-1 to TRBJ2-7, with 8 bases lining up with TRBD1. This CDR3 has 17 amino acids. Losses at the gene ends were 0 bases for V and 4 bases for J; bases not matched to a gene: 11. Germline assignment: CDR1 MGHDK and CDR2 SYGVNS. The CDR3 loop is CASSEYMGGQGAYEQYF. CDR3 sequence (DNA): TGTGCCAGCAGTGAATATATGGGTGGACAGGGTGCTTACGAGCAGTACTTC.

This clonotype was seen at least ten times. The J gene is TRBJ2-1, the V gene TRBV19; D possibly corresponds to TRBD2 (5 bases). The CDR3 covers 12 residues. Per the germline V gene, CDR1 is LNHDA and CDR2 is SQIVND (reference sequence). The V and J ends lost 3 bases and 8 bases respectively, with 8 bases between them. As DNA, the CDR3 is TGTGCCAGTAGTATCTGGCGGGATGAGCAGTTCTTC. Protein product: CASSIWRDEQFF.

On this clonotype itself: Its ends do not fully match the called genes, so a read error is possible. The rearrangement links TRBV25-1 to TRBJ2-7, with TRBD2 identical over 8 bases. Germline CDR1 is MGHDK and CDR2 is SYGVNS. This CDR3 has 14 amino acids. The CDR3 region has the DNA TGTGCCAGCAGTGAAGCTAGCGGGCACTACGAGCAGCACTTC. Its protein is CASSEASGHYEQHF.

In its sample, this clonotype was seen many times. The genes are TRBV20-1 and TRBJ2-7, with 7 bases identical to TRBD1. The V segment lost 4 bases and the J segment 7 bases; nucleotides outside the gene matches: 10. Germline V gene data show CDR1 as DFQATT and CDR2 as SNEGSKA (reference sequence). This CDR3 comprises 13 residues. The CDR3 loop is CSAKLQGTGEQYF. Written as DNA, the CDR3 is TGCAGTGCTAAGTTACAGGGGACGGGGGAGCAGTACTTC.

This clonotype appeared many times. The chain recombines TRBV6-5 with TRBJ1-3; unclear D gene. Germline V gives CDR1 MNHEY, CDR2 SVGAGI. There are 16 residues in the CDR3. V lost 0 bases and J 4 bases, leaving 13 bases between the germline ends. The DNA of the CDR3 is TGTGCCAGCAGTTACTCCCCGGCCCCAGCCGGAAACACCATATATTTT. It codes for CASSYSPAPAGNTIYF.

This clonotype was detected many times. CDR3 region: CSAVTGVTEAFF. The DNA of the CDR3 is TGCAGCGCCGTGACCGGGGTCACTGAAGCTTTCTTT. The chain links TRBV29-1 to TRBJ1-1; no clear D gene. V gave up 7 bases and J gave up 4 bases, with 13 bases separating them. This CDR3 is 12 amino acids long. CDR1 SQVTM and CDR2 ANQGSEA come from the germline V gene.